This record covers a single T cell receptor (beta chain). These data belong to a study of blood T cells in healthy people across ages. V shed 0 bases and J 3 bases; nucleotides not matched to a gene: 6. From germline, CDR1 is SGHRS and CDR2 YFSETQ. This CDR3 has 16 residues. Through a sample-barcoded 5' primer and a J-beta primer mix, a second PCR was run for roughly 7 to 12 cycles. TCRdb reprocessed the 5' RACE reads via MiXCR and lists one record per CDR3 protein. The sample includes about 1,500,000 distinct CDR3 sequences, roughly 30% of them seen just once. Sequenced input: blood. The origin of this receptor is a woman in her 30s in good health. The J gene is TRBJ2-3, the V gene TRBV5-1, with TRBD2 matching 8 bases. Written as DNA, the CDR3 is TGCGCCAGCAGCTTGGAGTTAGCGGGAAGGACAGATACGCAGTATTTT. Amino acids: CASSLELAGRTDTQYF.